Listed below are T cell receptor beta chains from one sample, sequenced in a study of cytomegalovirus exposure and HLA in healthy donors. Produced via immunoSEQ multiplex PCR; TCRdb's table is partial and in-frame only. This sample has around 97,000 clones, with around 81% found just once. Source material: PBMCs. The receptors derive from a man in his forties in good health and CMV-seropositive. The CDR3 runs from the conserved cysteine through the conserved F or W. Each record gives: D gene, clone size, V gene, J gene, CDR3 protein, CDR3 DNA. A D gene is named only where the DNA matches it firmly. Some rows have no size entry. The others give once, few or many, or a class for an expanded clone.

NA	NA	TRBV6-1	TRBJ1-1	CASSVQENTEAFF	TGTGCCAGCAGTGTTCAGGAGAACACTGAAGCTTTCTTT
TRBD1	NA	TRBV2	TRBJ1-4	CASSYRDRGRRGEKLFF	TGTGCCAGCAGTTACCGGGACAGGGGGCGCCGTGGAGAAAAACTGTTTTTT
TRBD1	NA	TRBV19	TRBJ1-2	CASSIGTGSFGYGYTF	TGTGCCAGTAGTATAGGGACAGGGAGTTTCGGCTATGGCTACACCTTC
NA	few	TRBV19	TRBJ1-2	CASSSPGANYGYTF	TGTGCCAGTAGCTCCCCGGGGGCTAACTATGGCTACACCTTC
TRBD2	NA	TRBV7-6	TRBJ2-7	CASKPFGGSSYEQYF	TGTGCCAGCAAACCCTTCGGGGGGAGTTCCTACGAGCAGTACTTC
TRBD1	NA	TRBV18	TRBJ2-7	CASSRTGMSYEQYF	TGTGCCAGCTCACGGACAGGGATGTCCTACGAGCAGTACTTC
NA	once	TRBV5-5	TRBJ2-2	CASSLRGAKTGELFF	TGTGCCAGCAGCCTCAGGGGGGCCAAGACCGGGGAGCTGTTTTTT
NA	NA	TRBV11-2	TRBJ2-7	CASSLSTYEQYF	TGTGCCAGCAGCTTAAGCACCTACGAGCAGTACTTC
TRBD1	NA	TRBV6-1	TRBJ1-5	CASSLAQGVQPQHF	TGTGCCAGCAGCCTGGCACAGGGGGTTCAGCCCCAGCATTTT
NA	once	TRBV12-5	TRBJ1-1	CASGYIGVTEAFF	TGTGCTAGTGGCTACATAGGGGTCACTGAAGCTTTCTTT
NA	NA	TRBV7-6	TRBJ2-1	CASSLARYNEQFF	TGTGCCAGCAGCTTAGCGCGCTACAATGAGCAGTTCTTC
NA	NA	TRBV19	TRBJ2-1	CASSIGRDNEQFF	TGTGCCAGTAGTATTGGGCGTGACAATGAGCAGTTCTTC
TRBD1	few	TRBV7-9	TRBJ2-2	CASSPPGTGGTGELFF	TGTGCCAGCAGCCCCCCCGGGACAGGCGGCACCGGGGAGCTGTTTTTT
TRBD1	NA	TRBV5-1	TRBJ2-6	CASSLTGGGANVLTF	TGCGCCAGCAGCCTAACAGGGGGAGGGGCCAACGTCCTGACTTTC
NA	NA	TRBV27	TRBJ1-5	CASSLARGGQPQHF	TGTGCCAGCAGTTTAGCCAGGGGAGGGCAGCCCCAGCATTTT
TRBD2	NA	TRBV9	TRBJ2-3	CASSLEGLAGGRSTDTQYF	TGTGCCAGCAGCCTAGAGGGACTAGCGGGGGGGCGGAGCACAGATACGCAGTATTTT
NA	NA	TRBV6-6	TRBJ2-1	CASNLAGTYSPEQFF	TGTGCCAGCAACTTGGCCGGGACTTATAGTCCTGAGCAGTTCTTC
TRBD1	NA	TRBV5-5	TRBJ2-7	CASSSGTGRHEQYF	TGTGCCAGCAGCTCCGGGACAGGTCGACACGAGCAGTACTTC
TRBD1	NA	TRBV7-8	TRBJ1-1	CASSRLQGSTEAFF	TGTGCCAGCAGCCGCTTACAGGGGAGCACTGAAGCTTTCTTT
NA	NA	TRBV11-2	TRBJ2-5	CASSYRSRETQYF	TGTGCCAGCAGCTACAGGAGCAGGGAGACCCAGTACTTC
NA	NA	TRBV6-1	TRBJ1-2	CASSEALGRNGYTF	TGTGCCAGCAGTGAAGCGCTGGGGAGGAATGGCTACACCTTC
NA	NA	TRBV7-6	TRBJ2-7	CASSLQAGESYEQYF	TGTGCCAGCAGCCTACAGGCAGGGGAGTCCTACGAGCAGTACTTC
TRBD1	NA	TRBV7-8	TRBJ1-6	CASSLAGQSNSPLHF	TGTGCCAGCAGCTTAGCGGGACAGAGTAATTCACCCCTCCACTTT
NA	NA	TRBV5-1	TRBJ1-4	CASKGGVNQNEKLFF	TGCGCCAGCAAAGGCGGAGTCAACCAAAATGAAAAACTGTTTTTT
TRBD1	NA	TRBV9	TRBJ2-5	CASSVAGQQETQYF	TGTGCCAGCAGCGTAGCGGGACAGCAAGAGACCCAGTACTTC
NA	NA	TRBV5-1	TRBJ2-5	CASSLNSAEETQYF	TGCGCCAGCAGCTTGAACAGTGCCGAAGAGACCCAGTACTTC
NA	once	TRBV20-1	TRBJ2-1	CSAPEGHGQFF	TGCAGTGCTCCTGAGGGCCACGGGCAGTTCTTC
TRBD2	once	TRBV7-2	TRBJ2-1	CASRTGLAGNEQFF	TGTGCCAGCAGGACTGGGCTAGCGGGGAATGAGCAGTTCTTC
TRBD2	NA	TRBV2	TRBJ2-7	CASSGGGREYEQYF	TGTGCCAGCAGTGGAGGCGGGAGGGAGTACGAGCAGTACTTC
TRBD2	few	TRBV28	TRBJ2-2	CASSLGLSGSRINTGELFF	TGTGCCAGCAGTTTAGGACTAAGCGGGAGTCGGATAAACACCGGGGAGCTGTTTTTT
NA	NA	TRBV27	TRBJ2-3	CASSLRARSSTDTQYF	TGTGCCAGCAGTTTAAGAGCGAGATCTAGCACAGATACGCAGTATTTT
NA	NA	TRBV19	TRBJ1-1	CASRTRGASAVYTEAFF	TGTGCCAGTAGAACTCGGGGGGCCTCGGCTGTGTACACTGAAGCTTTCTTT
TRBD1	few	TRBV5-1	TRBJ2-1	CASRSGTGDYNEQFF	TGCGCCAGCCGATCCGGGACAGGAGACTACAATGAGCAGTTCTTC
NA	NA	TRBV30	TRBJ1-2	CAWTNLPGYGYTF	TGTGCCTGGACCAACCTCCCCGGCTATGGCTACACCTTC
NA	NA	TRBV14	TRBJ2-7	CASSQASFSSYEQYF	TGTGCCAGCAGCCAAGCTAGCTTCAGTTCCTACGAGCAGTACTTC
TRBD2	NA	TRBV30	TRBJ2-6	CAWSPRVGGNSGANVLTF	TGTGCCTGGAGTCCAAGGGTGGGGGGGAACTCTGGGGCCAACGTCCTGACTTTC
NA	NA	TRBV5-8	TRBJ2-3	CASSRVFTDTQYF	TGTGCCAGCAGCCGGGTCTTCACAGATACGCAGTATTTT
TRBD1	few	TRBV5-1	TRBJ1-1	CASVQGSRDTEAFF	TGCGCCAGCGTACAGGGGAGTCGGGACACTGAAGCTTTCTTT
NA	NA	TRBV7-8	TRBJ1-2	CASSFRGAGYTF	TGTGCCAGCAGCTTCAGGGGAGCAGGCTACACCTTC
TRBD1	NA	TRBV18	TRBJ2-7	CASSPGTGPREQYF	TGTGCCAGCTCACCCGGGACAGGACCCCGGGAGCAGTACTTC
NA	NA	TRBV30	TRBJ2-3	CAWNGPSDTQYF	TGTGCCTGGAACGGACCTAGCGATACGCAGTATTTT
NA	NA	TRBV6-6	TRBJ1-2	CASSYPIGVPRGGYTF	TGTGCCAGCAGTTACCCAATTGGGGTCCCCCGGGGAGGCTACACCTTC
NA	NA	TRBV18	TRBJ1-1	CASSPGRRDTEAFF	TGTGCCAGCTCACCGGGTCGGCGGGACACTGAAGCTTTCTTT
NA	once	TRBV6-1	TRBJ1-5	CASTVQVASNQPQHF	TGTGCCAGCACCGTCCAGGTGGCGAGCAATCAGCCCCAGCATTTT
NA	NA	TRBV5-4	TRBJ2-2	CASSTRQGGTGELFF	TGTGCCAGCAGCACCCGACAGGGAGGCACCGGGGAGCTGTTTTTT
TRBD1	NA	TRBV13	TRBJ1-2	CASSLQQGSYGYTF	TGTGCCAGCAGCTTACAACAGGGGAGCTATGGCTACACCTTC
NA	NA	TRBV6-1	TRBJ1-4	CASTRTAFVDEKLFF	TGTGCCAGCACCCGGACAGCTTTCGTGGATGAAAAACTGTTTTTT
NA	NA	TRBV6-5	TRBJ2-7	CASSEETTYEQYF	TGTGCCAGCAGTGAAGAGACAACCTACGAGCAGTACTTC